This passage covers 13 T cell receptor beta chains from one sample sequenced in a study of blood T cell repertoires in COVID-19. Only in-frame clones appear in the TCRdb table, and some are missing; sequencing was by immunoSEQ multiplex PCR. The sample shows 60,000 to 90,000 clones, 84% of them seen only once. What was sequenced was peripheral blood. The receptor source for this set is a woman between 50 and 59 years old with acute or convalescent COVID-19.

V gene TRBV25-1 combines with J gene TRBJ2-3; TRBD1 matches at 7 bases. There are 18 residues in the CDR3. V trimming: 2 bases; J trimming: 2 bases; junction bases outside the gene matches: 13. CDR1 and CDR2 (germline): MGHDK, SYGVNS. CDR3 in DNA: TGTGCCAGCAGTGAAGTGAGGGGGCGATCCTCGGCCACAGATACGCAGTATTTT. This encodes CASSEVRGRSSATDTQYF.

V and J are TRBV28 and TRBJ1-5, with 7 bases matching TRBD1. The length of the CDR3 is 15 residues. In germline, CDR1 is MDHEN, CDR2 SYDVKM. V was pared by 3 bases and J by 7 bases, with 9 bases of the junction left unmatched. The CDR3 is CASSFETGLGQPQHF. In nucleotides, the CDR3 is TGTGCCAGCAGTTTTGAGACAGGGCTCGGCCAGCCCCAGCATTTT.

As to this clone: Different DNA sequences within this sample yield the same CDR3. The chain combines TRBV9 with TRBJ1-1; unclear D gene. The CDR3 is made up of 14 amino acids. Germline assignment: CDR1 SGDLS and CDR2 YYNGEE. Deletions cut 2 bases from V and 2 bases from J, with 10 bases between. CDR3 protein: CASSVEGVNTEAFF. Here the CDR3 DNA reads TGTGCCAGCAGCGTTGAGGGAGTTAACACTGAAGCTTTCTTT.

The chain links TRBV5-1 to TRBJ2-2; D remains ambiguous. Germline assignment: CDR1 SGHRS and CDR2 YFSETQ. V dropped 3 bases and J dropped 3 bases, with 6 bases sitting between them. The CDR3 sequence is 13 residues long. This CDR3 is CASSYRDTGELFF. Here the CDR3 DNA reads TGCGCCAGCAGCTACAGAGACACCGGGGAGCTGTTTTTT.

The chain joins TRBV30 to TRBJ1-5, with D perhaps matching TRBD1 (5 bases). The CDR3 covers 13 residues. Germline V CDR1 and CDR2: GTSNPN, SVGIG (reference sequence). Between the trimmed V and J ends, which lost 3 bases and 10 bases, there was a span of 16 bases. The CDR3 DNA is TGTGCCTGGAGGGAAGGGGTTGTCGGCCCCCAGCATTTT. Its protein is CAWREGVVGPQHF.

The CDR3 reads CASSLMNDIPRETQYF. DNA of the CDR3: TGCGCCAGCAGCCTGATGAATGACATCCCTCGGGAGACCCAGTACTTC. V usage is TRBV5-1 and J usage is TRBJ2-5; no definite D call. This CDR3 region has 16 residues. Trimming pared 4 bases from V and 5 bases from J, leaving 21 bases between. Germline CDR1 is SGHRS and CDR2 is YFSETQ.

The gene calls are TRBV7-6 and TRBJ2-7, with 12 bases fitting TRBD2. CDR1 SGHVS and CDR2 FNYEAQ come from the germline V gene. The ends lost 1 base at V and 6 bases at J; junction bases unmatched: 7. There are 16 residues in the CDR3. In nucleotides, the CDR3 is TGTGCCAGCAGCTTAGTTAGGTCTAGCGGGGGGGCCGAGCAGTACTTC. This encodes CASSLVRSSGGAEQYF.

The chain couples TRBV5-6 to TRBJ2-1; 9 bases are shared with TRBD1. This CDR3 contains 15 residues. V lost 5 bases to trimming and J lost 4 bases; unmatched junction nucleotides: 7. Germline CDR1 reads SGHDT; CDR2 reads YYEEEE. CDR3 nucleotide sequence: TGTGCCAGCAGGACCGGGACAGGGACGTACAATGAGCAGTTCTTC. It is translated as CASRTGTGTYNEQFF.

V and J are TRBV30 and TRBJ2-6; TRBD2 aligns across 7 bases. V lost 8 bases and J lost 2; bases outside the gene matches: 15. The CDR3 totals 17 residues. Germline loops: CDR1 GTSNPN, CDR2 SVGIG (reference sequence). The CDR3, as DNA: TGTGCCGGAGATTGGGGGGGTGGAAAGGCTGGGGCCAACGTCCTGACTTTC. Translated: CAGDWGGGKAGANVLTF.

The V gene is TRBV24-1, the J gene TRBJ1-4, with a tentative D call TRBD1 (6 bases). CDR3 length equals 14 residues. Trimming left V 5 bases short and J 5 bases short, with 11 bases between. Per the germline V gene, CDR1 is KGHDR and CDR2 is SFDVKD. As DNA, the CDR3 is TGTGCCACCAGTGTCCTTGGACAGAATGAAAAACTGTTTTTT. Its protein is CATSVLGQNEKLFF.

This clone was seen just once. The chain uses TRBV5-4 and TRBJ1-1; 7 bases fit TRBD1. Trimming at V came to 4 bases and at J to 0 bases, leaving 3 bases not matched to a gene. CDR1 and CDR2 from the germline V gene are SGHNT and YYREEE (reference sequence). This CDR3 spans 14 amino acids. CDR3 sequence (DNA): TGTGCCAGCAGCGAGGGACAGTTGAACACTGAAGCTTTCTTT. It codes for CASSEGQLNTEAFF.

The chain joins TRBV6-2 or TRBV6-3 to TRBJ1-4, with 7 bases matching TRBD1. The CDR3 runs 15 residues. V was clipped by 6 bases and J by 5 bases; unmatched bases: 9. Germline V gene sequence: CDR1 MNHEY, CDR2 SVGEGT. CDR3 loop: CASSPGQRRNEKLFF. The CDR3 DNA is TGTGCCAGCAGCCCGGGACAGAGAAGGAATGAAAAACTGTTTTTT.

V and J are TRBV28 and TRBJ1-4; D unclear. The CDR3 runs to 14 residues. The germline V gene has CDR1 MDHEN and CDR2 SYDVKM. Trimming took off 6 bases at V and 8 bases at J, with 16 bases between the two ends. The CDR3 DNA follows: TGTGCCAGCAGCTTTGTTGAGGGAGTCGAAAAACTGTTTTTT. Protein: CASSFVEGVEKLFF.